This T cell receptor (beta chain) was profiled in a study of CD8+CD57+ T cells in acquired aplastic anemia. In its sample, this clonotype was seen many times. Patients selected for sequencing had displayed CD8+CD57+ cell expansion by flow cytometry. A severe acquired aplastic anemia diagnosis applied to all patients. Profiling of TCR beta VDJ combinations and CDR3 sequences used genomic DNA as template. TCRdb ran MiXCR on the reads and lists one entry per CDR3 protein. The data contain under 200,000 distinct CDR3 sequences, roughly 50% of them singletons. The ends were cut back, 1 base at V and 7 bases at J, with 16 bases in the middle. This CDR3 has 16 amino acids. Germline lookup yields CDR1 LNHDA and CDR2 SQIVND (reference sequence).

Sequencing was done on a sample of sorted CD4+, CD8+, or CD8+CD57+ T cells (not recorded which) from PBMCs. The V and J genes are TRBV19 and TRBJ1-4; maybe TRBD1 (5 bases). This TCR was sampled from a human donor with aplastic anemia. This CDR3 is CASSIGRQGVGEKLFF. The CDR3 DNA sequence: TGTGCCAGTAGTATAGGTCGGCAGGGCGTTGGTGAAAAACTGTTTTTT.